The clone carrying this T cell receptor (beta chain) has a single count. This specimen comes from a study of neoadjuvant anti-PD-1 for oral cavity cancer. Study-level information: Patients without progression received a fourth nivolumab dose around day 43, then surgical resection on days 50-56.

Clones were sequenced by immunoSEQ multiplex PCR, and TCRdb holds only the in-frame ones, with some missing. There are around 62,000 clones in the sample; 65% to 80% occur only once, and just over 2.5% lies in the top ten. The patients had HPV-negative, locally advanced oral cavity squamous cell carcinoma. Blood cells were analyzed directly, without culture or expansion. The receptor's source is a person aged 40-85 years with oral cavity squamous cell carcinoma. Material: PBMCs, obtained before nivolumab (anti-PD-1) treatment.

The CDR3 protein is CASRRSGTGELFF. DNA of the CDR3: TGTGCCAGCAGAAGGAGTGGGACCGGGGAGCTGTTTTTT. V is TRBV6-5 and J is TRBJ2-2, with unresolved D. Germline lookup yields CDR1 MNHEY and CDR2 SVGAGI. There are 13 residues in the CDR3. V dropped 6 bases and J dropped 5 bases, with 10 bases sitting between them.